The 13 T cell receptor beta chains below were found in one sample sequenced in a study of CD8 T cells in ankylosing spondylitis. Findings of the study overall: Ankylosing spondylitis blood seemed to carry a telltale TCR beta motif made of several highly homologous variants.

Via MiXCR, TCRdb re-called the 5' RACE reads, giving one row per CDR3 protein. The sample contains 200,000 to 250,000 distinct CDR3 sequences, about 18% of which appear only once. What these receptors recognize is not known. Sequencing was performed on blood, either unsorted or a sorted T cell fraction (not recorded which). The origin of the receptors is a male donor with ankylosing spondylitis.

This clonotype was recorded at least ten times. The rearrangement joins TRBV10-3 to TRBJ2-1, with 9 nucleotides matching TRBD2. There are 16 residues in the CDR3. Germline V gives CDR1 ENHRY, CDR2 SYGVKD. With 3 bases clipped from V and 7 bases from J, the junction kept 10 bases outside the gene matches. CDR3 nucleotides: TGTGCCATCAGTGAAAAAGGTAGCGGGAGCGAAAATGAGCAGTTCTTC. Translating it yields CAISEKGSGSENEQFF.

V and J are TRBV4-2 and TRBJ2-2, with 7 bases that match TRBD1. Germline CDR1 LGHNA, CDR2 YNFKEQ. This CDR3 spans 17 amino acids. Trimming cost V 4 bases and J 0 bases; bases outside gene matches: 8. Here the CDR3 DNA reads TGTGCCAGCAGCCGGACAGGATTCCGAACGAACACCGGGGAGCTGTTTTTT. Encoded protein: CASSRTGFRTNTGELFF.

This clonotype was seen at least ten times. The junction does not match germline at one end; this may be a read error. The rearrangement joins TRBV4-1 to TRBJ2-3, with unresolved D. Germline loops: CDR1 MGHRA, CDR2 YSYEKL. CDR3 length equals 11 residues. Here the CDR3 DNA reads TGCGCCAGCAGCCAAGGGTTAGTGACACTCTTT. Its translation is CASSQGLVTLF.

This chain links TRBV9 with TRBJ1-3; D gene uncertain. CDR3 length equals 12 residues. V shed 0 bases and J shed 9 bases, with 7 bases lying between them. From germline, CDR1 is SGDLS and CDR2 YYNGEE. Here the CDR3 DNA reads TGTGCCAGCAGCGTAGATGGGTTCACCATATATTTT. It yields the protein CASSVDGFTIYF.

This clonotype has just a few counts. The genes are TRBV29-1 and TRBJ2-3; D remains unclear. Germline values: CDR1 SQVTM, CDR2 ANQGSEA. V lost 6 bases and J 1 base, leaving 14 bases between the germline ends. The CDR3 totals 14 residues. The CDR3 nucleotides are TGCAGCGTGACCAACGAGTATCGCACAGATACGCAGTATTTT. Translation: CSVTNEYRTDTQYF.

This chain links TRBV2 with TRBJ1-6, with 9 bases fitting TRBD1. The CDR3 extends over 14 amino acids. V shed 8 bases, J shed 8 bases, and the junction held 7 bases outside the gene matches. In germline, CDR1 is SNHLY, CDR2 FYNNEI. CDR3 in amino acids: CASYHGQGYSPLHF. The CDR3 coding sequence is TGTGCCAGCTACCACGGACAGGGGTATTCACCCCTCCACTTT. Based on the CDR3 plus reference TRBV2 and TRBJ1-6, the full variable domain is EPEVTQTPSHQVTQMGQEVILRCVPISNHLYFYWYRQILGQKVEFLVSFYNNEISEKSEIFDDQFSVERPDGSNFTLKIRSTKLEDSAMYFCASYHGQGYSPLHFGNGTRLTVT.

The chain joins TRBV27 to TRBJ2-3; TRBD1 matches 7 bases. The CDR3 spans 18 residues. CDR1 and CDR2 from the germline V gene are MNHEY and SMNVEV (reference sequence). The junction had 15 bases not matched to a gene; V was cut back by 4 bases and J by 2 bases. Here the CDR3 reads CASSSPIPGQSFTDTQYF. The CDR3 DNA follows: TGTGCCAGCAGTTCTCCGATTCCGGGACAGAGTTTCACAGATACGCAGTATTTT.

In its sample, this clonotype was seen a few times. This chain joins TRBV4-1 and TRBJ1-6, with 10 bases lining up with TRBD1. V trimming: 5 bases; J trimming: 13 bases; junction bases outside the gene matches: 11. Germline CDR1 is MGHRA and CDR2 is YSYEKL. This CDR3 region has 15 residues. The CDR3, as DNA: TGCGCCAGCAGCGAAGGCCGGGACAGGGGCATTCCCCTCCACTTT. Translating it yields CASSEGRDRGIPLHF.

The J gene is TRBJ2-3, the V gene TRBV7-9; D is undetermined. This CDR3 is 14 amino acids long. The germline V gene has CDR1 SEHNR and CDR2 FQNEAQ (reference sequence). The V end was cut by 5 bases, the J end by 5 bases, with 14 bases between. The CDR3 is CASSLALMGDTQYF. CDR3 nucleotide sequence: TGTGCCAGCAGCCTCGCCCTAATGGGAGATACGCAGTATTTT.

This clonotype turned up a few times. The J gene is TRBJ2-1, the V gene TRBV27; 7 nucleotides agree with TRBD1. Germline CDR1 reads MNHEY; CDR2 reads SMNVEV (reference sequence). The CDR3 contains 15 residues. The ends lost 2 bases at V and 2 bases at J; junction bases unmatched: 3. The CDR3 loop reads CASSLQDRTYNEQFF. Here the CDR3 DNA reads TGTGCCAGCAGTTTACAGGACAGGACCTACAATGAGCAGTTCTTC.

CDR3 in amino acids: CASSLRAAYTYEQYF. In nucleotides, the CDR3 is TGTGCCAGCAGCTTGAGGGCCGCATATACCTACGAGCAGTACTTC. This chain connects TRBV5-6 to TRBJ2-7; D gene uncertain. Germline CDR1 SGHDT, CDR2 YYEEEE. This CDR3 spans 15 amino acids. V dropped 1 base and J dropped 2 bases, with 13 bases sitting between them.

The chain employs TRBV6-1 and TRBJ2-2, with no clear D. The V gene's germline CDR1 is MNHNS and CDR2 SASEGT. CDR3 size: 14 residues. The V end was cut by 2 bases, the J end by 1 base, with 5 bases between. CDR3 amino acids: CASSESVNTGELFF. DNA of the CDR3: TGTGCCAGCAGTGAATCCGTGAACACCGGGGAGCTGTTTTTT.

In this sample, this clonotype turned up a few times. V is TRBV6-1 and J is TRBJ2-7, with TRBD2 as a possible D gene (5 bases). This CDR3 spans 15 amino acids. Germline lookup yields CDR1 MNHNS and CDR2 SASEGT. Trimming took 6 bases from V and 2 from J, leaving 17 bases between them. The DNA for the CDR3 is TGTGCCAGCAGCGACCCGGCGGGTAACCCCTACGAGCAGTACTTC. It codes for CASSDPAGNPYEQYF.